The 18 T cell receptor beta chains reported below all come from one sample, sequenced in a study of Tregs in tolerant kidney transplant recipients. Sequenced by immunoSEQ multiplex PCR; TCRdb stores in-frame clones only, minus some. The sample gives about 83,000 clones, around 98% of which show up once; approximately 0.56% is in the top ten. The material was CD4+ T cells from blood, obtained before the transplant. These receptors all stem from a human donor who received a combined kidney and bone marrow transplant.

V and J are TRBV28 and TRBJ2-3, with 8 bases aligning to TRBD2. The CDR3 totals 15 residues. Trimming removed 4 bases from V and 4 bases from J; junction bases left unmatched: 7. Germline CDR1 is MDHEN and CDR2 is SYDVKM. This CDR3 is CASSSRGGNADTQYF. The CDR3 nucleotides are TGTGCCAGCAGTTCCCGGGGGGGGAACGCAGATACGCAGTATTTT. Based on the CDR3 plus reference TRBV28 and TRBJ2-3, the full variable domain is DVKVTQSSRYLVKRTGEKVFLECVQDMDHENMFWYRQDPGLGLRLIYFSYDVKMKEKGDIPEGYSVSREKKERFSLILESASTNQTSMYLCASSSRGGNADTQYFGPGTRLTVL.

V gene TRBV7-9 combines with J gene TRBJ2-3, with 11 bases aligning to TRBD2. V trimming: 6 bases; J trimming: 0 bases; junction bases outside the gene matches: 8. This CDR3 region has 17 residues. The germline V gene has CDR1 SEHNR and CDR2 FQNEAQ (reference sequence). CDR3 sequence (DNA): TGTGCCAGCAGTTCCCTAGCGGGGGGCTCTAGCACAGATACGCAGTATTTT. Translated, it gives CASSSLAGGSSTDTQYF.

This chain connects TRBV9 to TRBJ2-1; TRBD2 agrees at 14 bases. CDR1 and CDR2 (germline): SGDLS, YYNGEE. V gave up 2 bases and J gave up 3 bases; unmatched junction bases: 7. The CDR3 loop spans 18 amino acids. DNA of the CDR3: TGTGCCAGCAGCGTGGGACTAGCGGGGGATAAGTACTACAATGAGCAGTTCTTC. Protein sequence: CASSVGLAGDKYYNEQFF. Together with reference TRBV9 and TRBJ2-1, the CDR3 gives the full variable domain: DSGVTQTPKHLITATGQRVTLRCSPRSGDLSVYWYQQSLDQGLQFLIQYYNGEERAKGNILERFSAQQFPDLHSELNLSSLELGDSALYFCASSVGLAGDKYYNEQFFGPGTRLTVL.

The gene calls are TRBV28 and TRBJ2-7; D is unclear. The germline gives CDR1 MDHEN, CDR2 SYDVKM. The ends were cut back, 5 bases at V and 4 bases at J, with 9 bases in the middle. The CDR3 runs to 12 residues. The DNA of the CDR3 is TGTGCCAGCAGTATTATGAGATACGAGCAGTACTTC. It yields the protein CASSIMRYEQYF.

The chain combines TRBV7-2 with TRBJ2-7, with a possible D match to TRBD2 (6 bases). Germline V gives CDR1 SGHTA, CDR2 FQGNSA. The CDR3 runs to 13 residues. Trimming removed 10 bases at V and 6 bases at J, with 19 bases between. The CDR3, as DNA: TGTGCCACCGGGGGTCGGGCGCAGGGCGAGCAGTACTTC. Translating it yields CATGGRAQGEQYF.

The sample holds one count of this clone. The chain joins TRBV7-2 to TRBJ2-5; D call uncertain. CDR3 length: 14 amino acids. Trimming cost V 0 bases and J 1 base, with 6 bases left between them. Germline V CDR1 and CDR2: SGHTA, FQGNSA. The CDR3 loop reads CASSLASGQETQYF. CDR3 DNA: TGTGCCAGCAGCTTAGCGTCGGGCCAAGAGACCCAGTACTTC.

The chain recombines TRBV7-9 with TRBJ1-1, with 7 bases lining up with TRBD1. Germline CDR1 and CDR2: SEHNR and FQNEAQ (reference sequence). This CDR3 is 16 amino acids long. Germline trimming cut 5 bases from V and 1 base from J; bases unmatched to any gene: 10. CDR3 coding DNA: TGTGCCAGCAGCGACCCAAGGGGGCTCGCGAACACTGAAGCTTTCTTT. Encoded protein: CASSDPRGLANTEAFF.

The chain joins TRBV10-3 to TRBJ1-1, with D uncertain. V gave up 7 bases and J gave up 1 base, with 10 bases separating them. The CDR3 loop spans 13 amino acids. The germline V gene has CDR1 ENHRY and CDR2 SYGVKD. CDR3 DNA sequence: TGTGCCATCACCTCGGGGTCGAACACTGAAGCTTTCTTT. This gives the protein CAITSGSNTEAFF.

The V gene is TRBV4-3, the J gene TRBJ2-2; TRBD1 matches 8 bases. CDR3 size: 17 residues. Trimming cost V 1 base and J 3 bases; bases outside gene matches: 7. Per the germline V gene, CDR1 is LGHNA and CDR2 is YSLEER. CDR3 sequence (DNA): TGCGCCAGCAGCCAAGGCGGACAGGGTTTGTACACCGGGGAGCTGTTTTTT. This sequence encodes CASSQGGQGLYTGELFF.

V is TRBV23-1 and J is TRBJ2-7; 8 positions match TRBD1. TRBV23-1 is known as an ORF, though its function is uncertain. This CDR3 is 15 amino acids long. With V trimmed by 2 bases and J by 5 bases, 8 bases remained unmatched. CDR3 DNA: TGCGCCAGCAGTCAACGATCGGACAGGGCCAACGAGCAGTACTTC. Protein: CASSQRSDRANEQYF.

CDR3 DNA sequence: TGTGCCAGTAGTATCAGGGGTCCGAACTACGAGCAGTACTTC. It codes for CASSIRGPNYEQYF. The chain uses TRBV19 and TRBJ2-7, with TRBD1 as a possible D gene (6 bases). This CDR3 comprises 14 residues. Between the trimmed V and J ends, which lost 3 bases and 3 bases, there was a span of 12 bases. CDR1 and CDR2 from the germline V gene are LNHDA and SQIVND (reference sequence).

V gene TRBV7-7 combines with J gene TRBJ2-5; D unresolved. The CDR3 extends over 13 amino acids. Trimming left V 1 base short and J 1 base short, with 4 bases between. Germline loops: CDR1 SSHAT, CDR2 FNYEAQ (reference sequence). The CDR3 loop is CASSLGLQETQYF. In DNA, the CDR3 is TGTGCCAGCAGCTTAGGTCTCCAAGAGACCCAGTACTTC.

V usage is TRBV7-3 and J usage is TRBJ2-2, with 8 bases lining up with TRBD2. V lost 3 bases, J lost 4 bases, and 13 bases stayed unmatched. Germline lookup yields CDR1 SGHTA and CDR2 FQGTGA. CDR3 length: 18 amino acids. CDR3 amino acids: CASSLVAGGRSATGELFF. As DNA, the CDR3 is TGTGCCAGCAGCTTGGTGGCGGGAGGCCGGTCGGCCACCGGGGAGCTGTTTTTT.

The chain joins TRBV28 to TRBJ2-7, with 9 positions matching TRBD1. The CDR3 contains 15 residues. CDR1 is MDHEN, CDR2 SYDVKM, per germline. V dropped 9 bases and J dropped 5; count of bases not matched to a gene: 14. The CDR3 spells CASNGHRGLLNEQYF. The CDR3 bases are TGTGCCAGTAACGGACACAGGGGGCTATTGAACGAGCAGTACTTC.

This clone was detected only once. The genes are TRBV28 and TRBJ2-1, with 7 bases fitting TRBD2. J lost 0 bases, V lost 5 bases, and 1 base had no gene match. Germline V gives CDR1 MDHEN, CDR2 SYDVKM. The CDR3 loop spans 14 amino acids. The CDR3 DNA is TGTGCCAGCAGTGAGCGGGGCTCCTACAATGAGCAGTTCTTC. Protein: CASSERGSYNEQFF.

The V and J genes are TRBV5-4 and TRBJ1-5; 7 bases agree with TRBD1. CDR3 size: 15 residues. Germline V CDR1 and CDR2: SGHNT, YYREEE (reference sequence). V was clipped by 7 bases and J by 4 bases; unmatched bases: 11. The CDR3 region is CASSSGGGRNQPQHF. In DNA, the CDR3 is TGTGCCAGCTCCTCAGGAGGGGGCAGGAATCAGCCCCAGCATTTT. Supplemented by reference TRBV5-4 and TRBJ1-5, the full variable domain reads ETGVTQSPTHLIKTRGQQVTLRCSSQSGHNTVSWYQQALGQGPQFIFQYYREEENGRGNFPPRFSGLQFPNYSSELNVNALELDDSALYLCASSSGGGRNQPQHFGDGTRLSIL.

The chain joins TRBV29-1 to TRBJ1-1; D possibly corresponds to TRBD1 (5 bases). Trimming removed 1 base at V and 1 base at J, with 13 bases between. The V gene's germline CDR1 is SQVTM and CDR2 ANQGSEA. The CDR3 is 15 residues long. The DNA for the CDR3 is TGCAGCGTTGAAGTAAGGGGTAAGTGGAACACTGAAGCTTTCTTT. Translated, it gives CSVEVRGKWNTEAFF.

The rearrangement uses TRBV25-1 and TRBJ1-5; the D gene is possibly TRBD1 (5 bases). The germline V gene encodes CDR1 MGHDK and CDR2 SYGVNS. Between the trimmed V and J ends, which lost 5 bases and 5 bases, there was a span of 22 bases. The CDR3 extends over 17 amino acids. The CDR3 loop reads CASSPQGGDGIYQPQHF. The DNA of the CDR3 is TGTGCCAGCAGTCCCCAGGGAGGGGACGGGATATATCAGCCCCAGCATTTT.